These 24 T cell receptor beta chains were sequenced from one sample in a study of blood T cells in healthy people across ages. A second PCR of about 7 to 11 cycles used a sample-barcoded 5' primer and a J-beta primer mix. MiXCR was run by TCRdb on the 5' RACE reads, yielding one entry per CDR3 protein. The data show 590,000 or so distinct CDR3 sequences, 25% to 35% seen once. Sequences were obtained from blood. The receptors here all came from a woman at least 80 years old in good health.

The chain carries TRBV29-1 and TRBJ2-5; no definite D call. The J call is in doubt because the DNA end fits TRBJ2-7 better. Germline CDR1 and CDR2: SQVTM and ANQGSEA. This CDR3 has 12 residues. CDR3 residues: CSVEVLGYEQYF. In nucleotides, the CDR3 is TGCAGCGTTGAAGTTCTGGGCTACGAGCAGTACTTC.

The chain carries TRBV20-1 and TRBJ2-1, with 13 positions matching TRBD2. Losses at the gene ends were 3 bases for V and 10 bases for J; bases not matched to a gene: 9. The germline V gene encodes CDR1 DFQATT and CDR2 SNEGSKA (reference sequence). The CDR3 is made up of 15 amino acids. The CDR3 loop is CSARIGTSGKDEQFF. CDR3 DNA sequence: TGCAGTGCTAGGATCGGGACTAGCGGGAAGGACGAGCAGTTCTTC.

This clonotype was counted at least ten times. This rearrangement joins TRBV12-3 or TRBV12-4 to TRBJ1-4, with TRBD1 matching 8 bases. The CDR3 sequence is 14 residues long. Unmatched junction bases numbered 2, after V lost 1 base and J lost 7 bases. Here the CDR3 reads CASSLGTGIEKLFF. The CDR3 bases are TGTGCCAGCAGTTTAGGGACAGGGATTGAAAAACTGTTTTTT.

The chain employs TRBV15 and TRBJ2-3; D possibly matches TRBD1 or TRBD2 (5 bases each). CDR1 and CDR2 from the germline V gene are LNHNV and YYDKDF (reference sequence). V shed 0 bases and J shed 6 bases, with 13 bases lying between them. CDR3 length equals 15 residues. The CDR3 is CATSREGRGPDTQYF. The CDR3 DNA follows: TGTGCCACCAGCAGAGAAGGACGGGGACCTGATACGCAGTATTTT.

About this clonotype: Germline and junction disagree at one end, which may indicate a read error. V and J are TRBV12-3 or TRBV12-4 and TRBJ1-4; TRBD1 matches 8 bases. The CDR3 loop spans 16 amino acids. Here the CDR3 DNA reads TGTGCCTGCAGCCCCGGGCAGGGGGCGTATAATGAAAAACTGTTTTTT. It yields the protein CACSPGQGAYNEKLFF.

Ten or more counts support this clonotype. The chain recombines TRBV27 with TRBJ1-2; no firm D call. Germline CDR1 and CDR2: MNHEY and SMNVEV (reference sequence). The CDR3 runs 16 residues. Between the trimmed V and J ends, which lost 5 bases and 1 base, there was a span of 17 bases. CDR3 bases: TGTGCCAGCAGTCGCGTGGCCGGAGTAGTTAACTATGGCTACACCTTC. Encoded protein: CASSRVAGVVNYGYTF.

This clonotype was found many times. This chain uses TRBV6-1 with TRBJ2-5, with 8 positions matching TRBD1. There are 14 residues in the CDR3. Germline V gene lookup returns CDR1 MNHNS and CDR2 SASEGT. The J segment lost 5 bases and the V segment lost 7 bases, leaving 9 bases of the junction unmatched. CDR3 DNA sequence: TGTGCCAGCACCAGAGGACAGGGCGGGGAGACCCAGTACTTC. It yields the protein CASTRGQGGETQYF.

The chain couples TRBV11-2 to TRBJ2-1; 7 nucleotides align to TRBD1. The CDR3 spans 13 residues. The germline V gene has CDR1 SGHAT and CDR2 FQNNGV. V lost 4 bases to trimming and J lost 13 bases; unmatched junction nucleotides: 10. The CDR3 loop reads CASSYDRDGTQFF. As DNA, the CDR3 is TGTGCCAGCAGCTACGACAGGGACGGGACCCAGTTCTTC.

This clonotype was seen many times. The chain links TRBV15 to TRBJ2-1, with D unresolved. Trimming took off 3 bases at V and 7 bases at J, with 13 bases between the two ends. The length of the CDR3 is 14 residues. In germline, CDR1 is LNHNV, CDR2 YYDKDF (reference sequence). This chain's CDR3 is CATSSVLGFNEQFF. CDR3 DNA sequence: TGTGCCACCAGCAGCGTTCTGGGGTTTAATGAGCAGTTCTTC.

There are many counts of this clonotype. J is TRBJ2-5 and V is TRBV7-9; possible D gene TRBD2, 6 bases. Trimming pared 11 bases from V and 4 bases from J, leaving 11 bases between. The V gene's germline CDR1 is SEHNR and CDR2 FQNEAQ (reference sequence). This CDR3 has 11 amino acids. The CDR3 loop reads CAGGAGETQYF. For the CDR3, the DNA is TGTGCCGGAGGGGCGGGAGAGACCCAGTACTTC.

Remarks on this clonotype: A junction boundary mismatches the germline segment, possibly from a read error. CDR3 amino acids: CANSFFGGGLYF. CDR3 bases: TGTGCCAACAGTTTTTTCGGCGGGGGTCTGTATTTT. This chain uses TRBV12-3 or TRBV12-4 with TRBJ2-3, with 7 bases fitting TRBD2. This CDR3 spans 12 amino acids.

As concerns this clonotype: A read error may be the cause here, since a much bigger clone is one base away. The chain is built from TRBV3-1 and TRBJ1-5; 7 bases are a match to TRBD1. The CDR3 length is 16 residues. The germline V gene encodes CDR1 LGHDT and CDR2 YNNKEL (reference sequence). The CDR3 here is CAGSPRKGAPPQPQHF. The CDR3 nucleotides read TGTGCCGGCAGCCCTAGAAAGGGGGCTCCCCCTCAACCCCAGCATTTT.

Many counts were recorded for this clonotype. The chain combines TRBV9 with TRBJ1-2; 7 bases map to TRBD1. Germline CDR1 is SGDLS and CDR2 is YYNGEE. The CDR3 has 14 amino acids. Unmatched junction bases numbered 7, after V lost 0 bases and J lost 8 bases. The CDR3 sequence is CASSVGDRARGYTF. As DNA, the CDR3 is TGTGCCAGCAGCGTAGGAGACAGGGCTCGGGGCTACACCTTC.

This clonotype came up once. The chain uses TRBV7-9 and TRBJ2-2; D ambiguous. The length of the CDR3 is 14 residues. Between the trimmed V and J ends, which lost 2 bases and 4 bases, there was a span of 8 bases. Germline loops: CDR1 SEHNR, CDR2 FQNEAQ (reference sequence). CDR3 in amino acids: CASSLPTRTGELFF. The CDR3 region has the DNA TGTGCCAGCAGCTTACCCACGCGCACCGGGGAGCTGTTTTTT.

CDR3 amino acids: CSASSAGAHQETQYF. CDR3 DNA sequence: TGCAGTGCTAGTTCAGCGGGAGCCCACCAAGAGACCCAGTACTTC. V and J are TRBV20-1 and TRBJ2-5; 8 nucleotides match TRBD2. With 3 bases clipped from V and 0 bases from J, the junction kept 6 bases outside the gene matches. CDR3 length: 15 amino acids. Germline assignment: CDR1 DFQATT and CDR2 SNEGSKA (reference sequence).

In this sample, this clonotype turned up a few times. The chain employs TRBV28 and TRBJ2-3, with D tentatively TRBD2 (6 bases). Germline CDR1 and CDR2: MDHEN and SYDVKM. CDR3 length equals 18 residues. V dropped 2 bases and J dropped 0 bases, with 18 bases sitting between them. For the CDR3, the DNA is TGTGCCAGCAGTTTAGAGGTCCTCGGGGGATCTAGCACAGATACGCAGTATTTT. It codes for CASSLEVLGGSSTDTQYF.

As to this clonotype: This clone may be a read error of a much larger clone one base away. The V and J genes are TRBV9 and TRBJ2-3, with D tentatively TRBD2 (6 bases). The V gene's germline CDR1 is SGDLS and CDR2 YYNGEE. CDR3 length equals 14 residues. The DNA for the CDR3 is TGTGCCAGCGGCGTAGAGTGGGGGGCAGATACGCAGTATTTT. Amino acid sequence: CASGVEWGADTQYF.

The chain employs TRBV4-2 and TRBJ2-5; unclear D gene. Germline CDR1 LGHNA, CDR2 YNFKEQ. CDR3 length equals 18 residues. Deletions cut 0 bases from V and 2 bases from J, with 19 bases between. CDR3 loop: CASSQEGFMTRPQETQYF. CDR3 DNA: TGTGCCAGCAGCCAAGAAGGTTTTATGACTCGACCACAAGAGACCCAGTACTTC.

For this clonotype: This clone may be a read error of a much larger clone one base away. This rearrangement joins TRBV4-3 to TRBJ2-5; no definite D call. TRBJ2-7 matches the DNA end more closely, so the J call is doubtful. The CDR3 has 13 residues. Germline lookup yields CDR1 LGHNA and CDR2 YSLEER. CDR3 nucleotides: TGCGTCAGCAGCCAAGATCACCAAAGCGAGCAGTACTTC. This gives the protein CVSSQDHQSEQYF.

The rearrangement uses TRBV10-3 and TRBJ2-2, with D possibly being TRBD2 (5 bases). Germline V gene data show CDR1 as ENHRY and CDR2 as SYGVKD. The V end lost 4 bases, the J end lost 5 bases, and 11 bases lay between the germline ends. The CDR3 consists of 14 residues. Here the CDR3 reads CAISGGSGTGELFF. The CDR3 DNA reads TGTGCCATCAGTGGAGGGTCGGGAACCGGGGAGCTGTTTTTT.

This clonotype was seen many times. The CDR3 coding sequence is TGTGCCACCACGTCAGCCAGGGGGGCCAACGTCCTGACTTTC. Encoded protein: CATTSARGANVLTF. J is TRBJ2-6 and V is TRBV6-2 or TRBV6-3; D remains unclear. V gave up 10 bases and J gave up 4 bases, with 14 bases separating them. Germline CDR1 is MNHEY and CDR2 is SVGEGT. The CDR3 is 14 residues long.

Comment on this clonotype: The junction departs from the called germline gene at one end, perhaps through a read error. CDR3 in DNA: TGTGTCAGCAGTTGGGACAGGGGAGGCTACGAGCAGTACTTC. Residues: CVSSWDRGGYEQYF. The chain uses TRBV2 and TRBJ2-7, with 10 bases matching TRBD1. CDR1 and CDR2 from the germline V gene are SNHLY and FYNNEI. The CDR3 sequence is 14 residues long.

This clonotype has a handful of counts. The rearrangement uses TRBV5-4 and TRBJ1-4; TRBD1 matches 9 bases. Germline loops: CDR1 SGHNT, CDR2 YYREEE (reference sequence). The CDR3 is made up of 15 amino acids. Unmatched junction bases numbered 5, after V lost 5 bases and J lost 3 bases. CDR3 nucleotides: TGTGCCAGCAGTCCACAGGGGGCGGCTAATGAAAAACTGTTTTTT. Its protein is CASSPQGAANEKLFF.

This clonotype appeared many times. The CDR3, as DNA: TGCGCCAGCAGCTTACAGGGGGCTGTCAATGAGCAGTTCTTC. It is translated as CASSLQGAVNEQFF. The rearrangement uses TRBV5-1 and TRBJ2-1; 9 positions match TRBD1. V gave up 2 bases and J gave up 6 bases; unmatched junction bases: 3. Germline values: CDR1 SGHRS, CDR2 YFSETQ. The CDR3 runs 14 residues.